In its sample, the clone carrying this TCR beta chain was seen a few times. Its specificity is unknown. People who had autoimmune disease history or systemic immunosuppression were excluded. The CDR3 extends over 12 amino acids. The germline V and J ends were trimmed by 6 bases and 5 bases, with 10 bases remaining between them. Germline loops: CDR1 MNHNS, CDR2 SASEGT. The source of the sample is a study of OX40 agonist ivuxolimab in advanced cancers. On the study more broadly: Patients received the agonistic anti-OX40 (CD134) antibody ivuxolimab. Therapy given before enrollment (anti-PD-1, anti-PD-L1 or anti-CTLA-4) was allowed, and around 44% had some. Broader study findings: Clonal expansion by week 6 occurred in CD4+ and CD8+ blood T cells (at 0.1 to 3.0 mg/kg).

This table comes from immunoSEQ multiplex PCR, and its TCRdb copy is limited to in-frame clones, with some not included. The sample lists more than 30,000 clones; more than 60% were seen once. The specimen was CD4+ or CD8+ T cells sorted from blood, collected in a trial of the OX40 agonist ivuxolimab. The chain recombines TRBV6-1 with TRBJ1-2; D is perhaps TRBD1 (6 bases). The TCR originated in an adult with an advanced solid tumor such as melanoma, head and neck, liver or kidney cancer. The DNA for the CDR3 is TGTGCCAGCAGGGGGGGCTCATATGGCTACACCTTC. This codes for CASRGGSYGYTF.